This record looks at one T cell receptor (beta chain) sequence and its context. What it binds is not known. The table came from immunoSEQ multiplex PCR; TCRdb's copy has only in-frame clones and leaves some out. The profile shows 73,000 or so clones, approximately 90% of them singletons. Germline CDR1 is GTSNPN and CDR2 is SVGIG (reference sequence). The CDR3 runs 15 residues. The V end lost 5 bases, the J end lost 2 bases, and 13 bases lay between the germline ends. This specimen comes from a study of OX40 agonist ivuxolimab in advanced cancers. Study findings and constraints: Averaging showed that CD8+ T cells had more expanded clones than CD4+ did.

The chain carries TRBV30 and TRBJ1-6; D gene uncertain. The receptor was derived from an adult with an advanced solid tumor such as melanoma, head and neck, liver or kidney cancer. The specimen was CD4+ or CD8+ T cells sorted from blood, collected in a trial of the OX40 agonist ivuxolimab. The CDR3 protein is CAWQDGGTYNSPLHF. The CDR3 nucleotides read TGTGCCTGGCAAGACGGAGGGACCTATAATTCACCCCTCCACTTT.